The 11 T cell receptor beta chains below were found in one sample sequenced in a study of vaccination effects on CD4 cells after COVID-19. Viral peptide pools were used in the ViraFEST assay to expand antigen-specific CD4+ T cells, and sequencing came afterward. CD4+ T cell isolation took place after less than 13 days of culture. Participants completed two doses of the BNT162b2 or mRNA-1273 vaccine. Using immunoSEQ multiplex PCR, the repertoire was profiled, and TCRdb retains in-frame clones only, with some absent. The sample lists about 32,000 clones; 55% to 75% were seen once. What these receptors recognize is not known. This specimen was CD4+ T cells from PBMCs cultured with HCoV-229E spike peptides, taken after COVID-19 vaccination. The receptor source for this set is a human donor who received a COVID-19 vaccine.

The chain has TRBV16 and TRBJ1-5; D is perhaps TRBD1 (6 bases). V lost 4 bases to trimming and J lost 6 bases, with 16 bases between them. This CDR3 region has 15 residues. Germline values: CDR1 KGHSY, CDR2 FQNENV. CDR3 bases: TGTGCCAGCAGCCCGTCGCGGGGGGCGAGTCAGCCCCAGCATTTT. It specifies CASSPSRGASQPQHF.

The chain carries TRBV18 and TRBJ2-3; 9 bases match TRBD2. CDR1 and CDR2 (germline): KGHSH, LQKENI. The trim removed 7 bases at V and 1 base at J, leaving 3 bases unmatched. The CDR3 runs to 14 residues. This CDR3 is CASFRTSGTDTQYF. CDR3 DNA: TGTGCCAGCTTTCGGACTAGCGGCACAGATACGCAGTATTTT.

The CDR3 DNA sequence: TGTGCCAGCAGTTACTCGGGGGCCAATCAGCCCCAGCATTTT. Translation: CASSYSGANQPQHF. The chain recombines TRBV6-2 or TRBV6-3 with TRBJ1-5, with a tentative D call TRBD1 (6 bases). CDR3 size: 14 residues. Trimming shortened V by 0 bases and J by 3 bases, and 6 bases separated the two germline ends. Germline V gene lookup returns CDR1 MNHEY and CDR2 SVGEGT.

The chain has TRBV6-6 and TRBJ2-3, with D possibly being TRBD2 (5 bases). Germline V gene lookup returns CDR1 MNHNY and CDR2 SVGAGI (reference sequence). V shed 7 bases and J shed 4 bases, with 12 bases lying between them. The CDR3 is 13 residues long. CDR3 bases: TGTGCCAGCATCCCCCGGGGAGCAGATACGCAGTATTTT. This translates into CASIPRGADTQYF.

This clone was seen more than once but under ten times. The chain carries TRBV2 and TRBJ2-1; 11 bases fit TRBD2. CDR1 SNHLY and CDR2 FYNNEI come from the germline V gene. This CDR3 is built from 15 residues. J gave up 15 bases and V 4 bases, and 14 bases lay outside the gene matches. The chain's CDR3 is CASSGLAGGRSSGFF. CDR3 DNA sequence: TGTGCCAGCAGTGGATTAGCGGGAGGGCGGTCTTCTGGGTTCTTC.

The sample holds a few counts of this clone. The chain uses TRBV3-1 (or the pseudogene TRBV3-2) and TRBJ2-1; 7 positions match TRBD2. This CDR3 has 16 amino acids. With V trimmed by 2 bases and J by 0 bases, 4 bases remained unmatched. CDR1 and CDR2 from the germline V gene are LGHDT and YNNKEL (reference sequence). The CDR3 nucleotides are TGTGCCAGCAGCCAATCCGGGGGGAGCTCCTACAATGAGCAGTTCTTC. Translated, it gives CASSQSGGSSYNEQFF.

The rearrangement uses TRBV5-1 and TRBJ1-2, with 7 bases aligning to TRBD1. In germline, CDR1 is SGHRS, CDR2 YFSETQ. V gave up 0 bases and J gave up 8 bases; unmatched junction bases: 7. This CDR3 region has 14 residues. This chain's CDR3 is CASSLDRGGRGYTF. CDR3 nucleotides: TGCGCCAGCAGCTTGGACAGGGGAGGACGAGGCTACACCTTC.

The chain has TRBV19 and TRBJ2-7; no firm D call. The CDR3 loop spans 12 amino acids. The germline gives CDR1 LNHDA, CDR2 SQIVND (reference sequence). The V end lost 5 bases, the J end lost 2 bases, and 7 bases lay between the germline ends. As DNA, the CDR3 is TGTGCCAGTAGTTACGGTCCCTACGAGCAGTACTTC. Translation: CASSYGPYEQYF.

V usage is TRBV7-9 and J usage is TRBJ2-7; 8 bases align to TRBD2. The length of the CDR3 is 14 residues. V lost 2 bases to trimming and J lost 5 bases; unmatched junction nucleotides: 5. Germline V lookup: CDR1 SEHNR, CDR2 FQNEAQ (reference sequence). Here the CDR3 DNA reads TGTGCCAGCAGCTTATCCCTAGCGGGCGACGAGCAGTACTTC. This gives the protein CASSLSLAGDEQYF.

This clone was counted between two and nine times. The J gene is TRBJ2-7, the V gene TRBV11-3; a possible D gene is TRBD2 (6 bases). The germline V and J ends were trimmed by 2 bases and 5 bases, with 10 bases remaining between them. Germline CDR1 reads SGHNT; CDR2 reads YENEEA. The length of the CDR3 is 13 residues. The CDR3, as DNA: TGTGCCAGCAGCTTAACCGGGAGCGACGAGCAGTACTTC. It yields the protein CASSLTGSDEQYF. Supplemented by reference TRBV11-3 and TRBJ2-7, the full variable domain reads EAGVVQSPRYKIIEKKQPVAFWCNPISGHNTLYWYLQNLGQGPELLIRYENEEAVDDSQLPKDRFSAERLKGVDSTLKIQPAELGDSAVYLCASSLTGSDEQYFGPGTRLTVT.

The V call is TRBV5-1, the J call TRBJ2-3, with TRBD2 matching over 8 bases. Trimming removed 5 bases from V and 2 bases from J; junction bases left unmatched: 7. Germline CDR1 is SGHRS and CDR2 is YFSETQ. This CDR3 contains 15 residues. The CDR3 spells CASRPTSGYTDTQYF. The CDR3 bases are TGCGCCAGCAGGCCTACTAGCGGCTACACAGATACGCAGTATTTT.